This TCR beta chain is from a study of shared clonotypes between healthy human individuals. The length of the CDR3 is 17 residues. Per the germline V gene, CDR1 is SQVTM and CDR2 is ANQGSEA. With 4 bases clipped from V and 2 bases from J, the junction kept 13 bases outside the gene matches. The method was immunoSEQ multiplex PCR; TCRdb's version includes in-frame clones alone and lacks a portion of them. The sample has around 2.5 million clones; under 95% are singletons. The V call is TRBV29-1, the J call TRBJ2-3, with 9 bases lining up with TRBD1. The TCR sequence derives from a man aged 18 to 29 in good health. Some clones in this sample may be carry-over from other donors' samples. Input material: naive CD4+ T cells from PBMCs. Documented subset: CD45RA+ positively selected. In nucleotides, the CDR3 is TGCAGCGTTGGTCCGGCCTACGGGACAGGGTCCACAGATACGCAGTATTTT. Protein sequence: CSVGPAYGTGSTDTQYF.